This TCR beta chain appears in the sequencing data of a study of blood T cells in healthy people across ages. General study points: Age showed a roughly linear inverse relationship with TCR beta diversity per million T cells.

The second PCR ran about 6 to 12 cycles with a sample-barcoded 5' primer and J-beta primers. Every molecule of cDNA carried a tag from a template-switch adaptor with 12 random nucleotides. MiXCR, applied by TCRdb to the 5' RACE reads, yields one record per CDR3 protein. The data hold hundreds of thousands of distinct CDR3 sequences, with under 70% observed a single time. This clonotype was seen only a few times. Its antigen is unknown. This CDR3 is built from 14 residues. Germline V gene sequence: CDR1 SGHAT, CDR2 FQDESV (reference sequence). The junction had 7 bases not matched to a gene; V was cut back by 4 bases and J by 6 bases.

This TCR came from a man aged 55 to 70 in good health. Sequencing was performed on blood. This sequence joins TRBV11-1 and TRBJ2-5; TRBD1 matches at 8 bases. The CDR3 protein is CASSSDRASKTQYF. For the CDR3, the DNA is TGTGCCAGCAGCTCGGACAGGGCTTCGAAGACCCAGTACTTC.